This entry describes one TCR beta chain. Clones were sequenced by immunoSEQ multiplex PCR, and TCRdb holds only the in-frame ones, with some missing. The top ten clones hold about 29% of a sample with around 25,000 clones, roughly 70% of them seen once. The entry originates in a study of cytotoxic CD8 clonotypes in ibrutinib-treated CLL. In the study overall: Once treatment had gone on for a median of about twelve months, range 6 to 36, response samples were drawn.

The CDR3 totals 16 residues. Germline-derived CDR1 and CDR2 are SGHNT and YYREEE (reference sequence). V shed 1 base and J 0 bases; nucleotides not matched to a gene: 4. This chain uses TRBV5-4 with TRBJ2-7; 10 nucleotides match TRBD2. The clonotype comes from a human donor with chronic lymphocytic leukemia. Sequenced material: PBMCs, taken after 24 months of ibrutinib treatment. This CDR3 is CASSLSGLADSYEQYF. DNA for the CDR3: TGTGCCAGCAGCTTGTCCGGACTAGCGGACTCCTACGAGCAGTACTTC.